The rows below give T cell receptor beta chains drawn from one sample of a study of beta chain features in type 1 diabetes. Assay: immunoSEQ multiplex PCR; the TCRdb copy retains only in-frame clones and omits some. The sample holds 300,000 to 400,000 clones, more than 9.5% seen once. Sequencing used naive CD4+ T cells from blood. These receptors were collected from a woman aged 25 to 39 in good health. CDR3s include the opening cysteine and the closing phenylalanine or tryptophan. Clone size appears in some rows only: once, few, many, or a class for an expanded clone.

abundance,j_gene,v_gene,CDR3aa
-,TRBJ2-4,TRBV30,CAWSLQGRRAKNIQYF
-,TRBJ2-1,TRBV5-6,CASSLGRGRYNEQFF
few,TRBJ2-5,TRBV2,CASSEQGQGETQYF
-,TRBJ1-4,TRBV25-1,CASTPTGQGAEKLFF
few,TRBJ1-5,TRBV2,CASSWEGGLQPQHF
-,TRBJ1-1,TRBV7-9,CASSLLYEAFF
few,TRBJ1-5,TRBV6-5,CASSRTGGWDQPQHF
few,TRBJ1-2,TRBV6-5,CASSYSTGPSNYGYTF
-,TRBJ2-7,TRBV7-8,CASSKTGGRDEQYF
-,TRBJ2-1,TRBV9,CASSAGGLAGGPHNEQFF
few,TRBJ2-7,TRBV28,CASSLPGAHEQYF
few,TRBJ2-2,TRBV7-9,CASSPDVTYTTGELFF
few,TRBJ2-7,TRBV4-3,CASSQLTGGFYEQYF
-,TRBJ1-1,TRBV6-1,CASSRLNTEAFF
-,TRBJ2-7,TRBV4-3,CASSQDRGGTYEQYF
few,TRBJ1-1,TRBV10-3,CAISWDRDTEAFF
few,TRBJ2-3,TRBV7-6,CASSSTGDTQYF
-,TRBJ2-1,TRBV7-9,CASSLSLAGNEQFF
few,TRBJ2-1,TRBV9,CASSVSGTGSYNEQFF
few,TRBJ2-2,TRBV5-1,CASSPRVTANTGELFF
-,TRBJ2-3,TRBV29-1,CSVDRTGRTDTQYF
few,TRBJ2-7,TRBV28,CASSLRVPYEQYF
-,TRBJ2-5,TRBV10-3,CAIRQGEIQETQYF
-,TRBJ1-1,TRBV6-6,CASSSGDTEAFF
-,TRBJ1-1,TRBV6-5,CASKGQGDLAFF
-,TRBJ2-1,TRBV18,CASSPFNLAGPNEQFF
few,TRBJ2-6,TRBV7-2,CASSLAGGPGANVLTF